The 10 T cell receptor beta chains reported below all come from one sample, sequenced in a study of technical replicates of blood from a handful of donors. The method was immunoSEQ multiplex PCR; TCRdb's version includes in-frame clones alone and lacks a portion of them. The sample lists about 90,000 clones, about 90% occurring once. Sequencing used T cells isolated from PBMCs. These TCRs come from a human donor in good health.

The J gene is TRBJ2-7, the V gene TRBV7-9; perhaps TRBD1 as D (6 bases). Trimming shortened V by 5 bases and J by 2 bases, and 22 bases separated the two germline ends. Germline V gene data show CDR1 as SEHNR and CDR2 as FQNEAQ (reference sequence). The CDR3 runs to 17 residues. The CDR3 sequence is CASSEGIGQGKAYEQYF. In nucleotides, the CDR3 is TGTGCCAGCAGCGAAGGAATCGGGCAGGGGAAGGCCTACGAGCAGTACTTC.

The chain combines TRBV28 with TRBJ1-4, with a possible D match to TRBD1 (6 bases). The germline gives CDR1 MDHEN, CDR2 SYDVKM. CDR3 length equals 14 residues. V lost 7 bases and J 6 bases, leaving 15 bases between the germline ends. CDR3 bases: TGTGCCAGCAAGAACTCCGGGACATATGAAAAACTGTTTTTT. This encodes CASKNSGTYEKLFF.

The CDR3 region has the DNA TGTGCCAGCAGCGTAGATCGTGGGAAGGGGATGGTTGAAAAACTGTTTTTT. Its translation: CASSVDRGKGMVEKLFF. The chain couples TRBV9 to TRBJ1-4, with a tentative D call TRBD1 (5 bases). The CDR3 totals 17 residues. Trimming left V 0 bases short and J 7 bases short, with 19 bases between. Germline CDR1 is SGDLS and CDR2 is YYNGEE.

This chain uses TRBV7-2 with TRBJ2-2; 11 bases fit TRBD2. This CDR3 comprises 16 residues. The germline V gene encodes CDR1 SGHTA and CDR2 FQGNSA. With 3 bases clipped from V and 7 bases from J, the junction kept 7 bases outside the gene matches. Written as DNA, the CDR3 is TGTGCCAGCAGCTTTAGCGGGGGGGCCGATAGCGGGGAGCTGTTTTTT. Translated: CASSFSGGADSGELFF. Looking up the rest from reference TRBV7-2 and TRBJ2-2 gives the full variable domain: GAGVSQSPSNKVTEKGKDVELRCDPISGHTALYWYRQSLGQGLEFLIYFQGNSAPDKSGLPSDRFSAERTGGSVSTLTIQRTQQEDSAVYLCASSFSGGADSGELFFGEGSRLTVL.

The rearrangement uses TRBV6-1 and TRBJ2-6, with D maybe TRBD2 (5 bases). CDR3 length: 18 residues. Looked up from germline, CDR1 is MNHNS and CDR2 is SASEGT. V was clipped by 0 bases and J by 2 bases, with 14 bases between them. The CDR3 sequence is CASSEAQLGSAGANVLTF. CDR3 in DNA: TGTGCCAGCAGTGAAGCACAGCTTGGTAGCGCTGGGGCCAACGTCCTGACTTTC.

The chain carries TRBV11-2 and TRBJ1-3, with D tentatively TRBD1 (5 bases). From germline, CDR1 is SGHAT and CDR2 FQNNGV. Trimming removed 2 bases from V and 3 bases from J, with 8 bases in between. The CDR3 totals 14 residues. CDR3 in DNA: TGTGCCAGCAGCTTACTAGGGGATGGAAACACCATATATTTT. It encodes CASSLLGDGNTIYF.

The chain has TRBV30 and TRBJ2-2; D unresolved. CDR1 is GTSNPN, CDR2 SVGIG, per germline (reference sequence). V shed 3 bases and J shed 3 bases, with 14 bases lying between them. There are 15 residues in the CDR3. The CDR3 is CAWRLATQDTGELFF. The CDR3 coding sequence is TGTGCCTGGAGACTCGCTACGCAGGACACCGGGGAGCTGTTTTTT.

V is TRBV28 and J is TRBJ2-7; 8 bases are shared with TRBD1. This CDR3 has 16 residues. Germline assignment: CDR1 MDHEN and CDR2 SYDVKM. With V trimmed by 2 bases and J by 4 bases, 10 bases remained unmatched. In DNA form, the CDR3 reads TGTGCCAGCAGTTTAGCCGGACAGGGTGGGTTTTACGAGCAGTACTTC. Translating it yields CASSLAGQGGFYEQYF.

J is TRBJ1-2 and V is TRBV30; 7 nucleotides line up with TRBD1. After removal of 0 bases from V and 7 bases from J, the junction contained 8 bases not matched to a gene. CDR1 GTSNPN and CDR2 SVGIG come from the germline V gene (reference sequence). The CDR3 sequence is 14 residues long. CDR3 in amino acids: CAWSVTGTVSGYTF. DNA of the CDR3: TGTGCCTGGAGTGTAACGGGGACAGTGAGTGGCTACACCTTC. Looking up the rest from reference TRBV30 and TRBJ1-2 gives the full variable domain: SQTIHQWPATLVQPVGSPLSLECTVEGTSNPNLYWYRQAAGRGLQLLFYSVGIGQISSEVPQNLSASRPQDRQFILSSKKLLLSDSGFYLCAWSVTGTVSGYTFGSGTRLTVV.

The chain joins TRBV14 to TRBJ1-1; 8 nucleotides align to TRBD1. The CDR3 consists of 15 residues. The V gene end was trimmed by 0 bases and the J gene end by 4 bases; junction bases not matched to a gene: 4. Germline CDR1 and CDR2: SGHDN and FVKESK. CDR3 bases: TGTGCCAGCAGCCAAGATCGGACAGGGATCACTGAAGCTTTCTTT. Amino acids: CASSQDRTGITEAFF.